This TCR beta chain was profiled in a study of blood T cells in healthy people across ages (dated by TCRdb to about 2015). Notes on the research overall: In model experiments, roughly one uniquely barcoded TCR beta cDNA molecule per two T cells was captured by template switching. Age-related changes in TCR beta repertoire diversity were measured in the study by deep sequencing normalized with unique cDNA molecular identifiers. Four age groups were formed from the donors: young (average approximately 17 years), middle-aged (approximately 40), aged (approximately 60) and long-lived (roughly 81). Two additional independent replicas of 1 million unique cDNA reads from the same blood draw were analyzed for two donors (one aged 18 to 29 and one aged 80 or older).

The library was built by means of 5' RACE. Sequencing used an Illumina HiSeq 2500. The second PCR ran for roughly 6 to 11 cycles and used a J-beta primer mix along with a sample-barcoded 5' primer. Each TCR beta cDNA molecule received a unique molecular identifier from a template-switch 5' adaptor carrying 12 random nucleotides. At least 2.5 million CDR3-containing paired-end reads were obtained from each sample. First-strand cDNA was synthesized from all RNA with the Mint cDNA synthesis kit, primed by a TRBC-specific oligonucleotide. Following uracil-DNA glycosylase treatment, all cDNA underwent a first 18-cycle PCR with the universal primers M1SS and BC2_uni_R. The published analysis was carried out like this. Each sample was normalized by randomly selecting 1 million high-quality reads, each carrying a distinct molecular identifier. Instead of being binned into consensus sequences, reads with shared molecular identifiers were discarded. MiTCR, with a Q25 quality threshold and the strictest error-elimination algorithm, was used for CDR3 identification, clonotype clustering and error correction. Lower-bound total TCR beta diversity was estimated with a nonparametric unseen species model using Euler transformation. TCRdb passed the public sequencing reads through fastp at Q25 and MiXCR, retaining productive beta sequences. All rows with the same CDR3 protein become a single entry with the most common DNA and genes. The authors' filters were not applied to this entry. Within this sample are about 510,000 distinct CDR3 sequences, with about 26% of them counted one time only. About 3.3% of the sample is taken by the ten largest.

This clonotype was observed a few times. The antigen it recognizes is unknown. No quality values exist for individual bases; no much larger clone is one base distant. V gives up 2 bases and J gives up 5 bases, and the segment between their germline ends measures 13 bases. Inclusive of the bounding cysteine and phenylalanine, the CDR3 is 14 residues long. The kept DNA is CDR3 alone, 42 bases in frame from the first base. The approximately 39 donors, aged roughly 6 to 95 years, were systemically healthy Caucasian individuals from Russia. Each donor gave roughly 11 milliliters of peripheral blood, drawn into EDTA-treated Vacutainer tubes. Ficoll-Paque density-gradient centrifugation was used to isolate PBMCs, with at least 6.5 million per sample. Total RNA was extracted from PBMCs with Trizol reagent, with at least 6 micrograms obtained per sample. For every donor, flow cytometry on a PBMC aliquot measured the percentage of naive CD45RAhigh/CD27high T cells.

What the research found in general, with its limitations: Observed TCR beta diversity per million T cells fell roughly linearly with age, and a significant reduction was already apparent by age roughly 40. Conclusive comparison of naive and antigen-experienced compartments was prevented by the profiling of bulk unsorted PBMCs. Estimates of total diversity based on one million sequenced T cells were regarded as lower bounds and as underestimates. There was a strong correlation between observed TCR beta diversity and the percentage of naive T cells measured by flow cytometry. Compared with the aged group, more naive CD4+ T cells, fewer expanded clones and increased TCR diversity were shown by the long-lived group, suggesting age selection. Because donor CMV infection status was unknown, age-related changes in expanded clonotypes were potentially confounded.

These data are also associated with another study on T cells of mothers and their children. In that second paper, the authors write: Nine systemically healthy Caucasian individuals, comprising three mothers and their six children, were included as donors. cDNA synthesis consumed the entire amount of extracted RNA, loaded at approximately 1.5 ug RNA in each 15 ul reaction. In the second PCR, the M1S primer added sample barcodes and 2-4 random nucleotides. Over 8.5 million TCR beta CDR3 reads were obtained for each mother, and some 3.1 million reads were obtained for each child. Thymic selection similarly shapes TCR recombination output in related and unrelated pairs, with minor effect from inherited differences. Normalized repertoire overlap was always slightly but never significantly higher in related than unrelated mother-child pairs. With a sensitivity of about 100 clones per million clonotypes, no persistent microchimeric T cell clones were detected. In the study, deep NGS was used to compare the TCR beta repertoires of mothers and children, and features distinguishing related mother-child pairs from unrelated individuals were sought. The mean age was approximately 41 +/- 4 years for the mothers and approximately 11 +/- 4 years for the children. After adapters were ligated using NEBNext reagents, the libraries underwent 100+100 nt paired-end sequencing on an Illumina HiSeq 2000. To prevent cross-contamination, the mother and child libraries were prepared a month apart and were sequenced in separate runs. For each donor, somewhere between roughly 450,000 and 2,200,000 distinct TCR beta clonotypes were identified. Naive TCR beta clonotypes were estimated from low-frequency clonotypes matched to each donor's FACS-determined naive share, without sorting.

The sequenced material came from blood. The receptor was derived from a boy aged 2 to 10 in good health. The chain is assembled from TRBV12-3 or TRBV12-4 and TRBJ2-7; possibly the D gene is TRBD2, per 6 matching bases. The CDR3 reads as follows: CASSLTGGWHEQYF. The sequenced DNA is TGTGCCAGCAGTTTAACCGGGGGTTGGCACGAGCAGTACTTC.